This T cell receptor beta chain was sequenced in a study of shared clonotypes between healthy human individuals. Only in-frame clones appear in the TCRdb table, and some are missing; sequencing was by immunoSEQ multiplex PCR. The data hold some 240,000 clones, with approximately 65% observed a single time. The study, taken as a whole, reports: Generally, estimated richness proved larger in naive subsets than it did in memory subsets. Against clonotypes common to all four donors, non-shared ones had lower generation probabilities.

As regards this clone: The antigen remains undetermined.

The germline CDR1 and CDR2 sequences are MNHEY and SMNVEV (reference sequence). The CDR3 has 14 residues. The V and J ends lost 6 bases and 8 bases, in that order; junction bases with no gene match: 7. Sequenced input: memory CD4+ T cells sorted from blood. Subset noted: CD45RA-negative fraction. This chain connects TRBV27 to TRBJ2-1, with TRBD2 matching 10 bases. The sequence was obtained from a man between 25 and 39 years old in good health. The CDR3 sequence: CASRRLAGGYEQFF. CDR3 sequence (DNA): TGTGCCAGCAGGCGACTAGCGGGTGGGTATGAGCAGTTCTTC.